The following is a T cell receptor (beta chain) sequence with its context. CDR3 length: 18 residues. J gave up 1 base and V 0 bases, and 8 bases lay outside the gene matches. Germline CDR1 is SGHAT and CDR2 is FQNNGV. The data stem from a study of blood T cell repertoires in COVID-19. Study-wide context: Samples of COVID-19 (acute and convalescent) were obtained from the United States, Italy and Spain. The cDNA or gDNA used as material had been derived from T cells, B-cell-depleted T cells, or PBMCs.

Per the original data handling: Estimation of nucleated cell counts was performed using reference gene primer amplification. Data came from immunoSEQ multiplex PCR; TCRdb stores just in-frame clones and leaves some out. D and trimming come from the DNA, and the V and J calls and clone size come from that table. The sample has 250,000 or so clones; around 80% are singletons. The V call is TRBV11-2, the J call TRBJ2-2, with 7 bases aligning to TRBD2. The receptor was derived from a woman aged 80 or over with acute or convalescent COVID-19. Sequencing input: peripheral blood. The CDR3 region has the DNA TGTGCCAGCAGCTTAGATCTACGTCTAGCGGTGAACACCGGGGAGCTGTTTTTT. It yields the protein CASSLDLRLAVNTGELFF. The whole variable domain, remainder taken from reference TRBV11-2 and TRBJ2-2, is EAGVAQSPRYKIIEKRQSVAFWCNPISGHATLYWYQQILGQGPKLLIQFQNNGVVDDSQLPKDRFSAERLKGVDSTLKIQPAKLEDSAVYLCASSLDLRLAVNTGELFFGEGSRLTVL.